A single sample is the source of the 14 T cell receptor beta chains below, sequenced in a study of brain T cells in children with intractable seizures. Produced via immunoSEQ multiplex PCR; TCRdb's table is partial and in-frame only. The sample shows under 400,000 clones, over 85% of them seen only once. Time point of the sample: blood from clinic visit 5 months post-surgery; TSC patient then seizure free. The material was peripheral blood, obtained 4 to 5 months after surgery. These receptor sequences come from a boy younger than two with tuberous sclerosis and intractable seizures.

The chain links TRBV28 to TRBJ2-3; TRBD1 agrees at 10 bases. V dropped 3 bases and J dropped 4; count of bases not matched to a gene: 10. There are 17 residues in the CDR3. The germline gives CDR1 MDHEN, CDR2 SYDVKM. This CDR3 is CASSFSGQGISADTQYF. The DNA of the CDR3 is TGTGCCAGCAGTTTTTCGGGACAGGGGATCAGCGCAGATACGCAGTATTTT.

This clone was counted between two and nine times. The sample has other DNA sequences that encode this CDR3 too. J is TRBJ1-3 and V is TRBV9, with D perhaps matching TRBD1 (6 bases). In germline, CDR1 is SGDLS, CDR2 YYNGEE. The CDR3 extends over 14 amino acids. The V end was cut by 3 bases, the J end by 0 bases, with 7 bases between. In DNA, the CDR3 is TGTGCCAGCAGCGGGACAGCCTCTGGAAACACCATATATTTT. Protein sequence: CASSGTASGNTIYF.

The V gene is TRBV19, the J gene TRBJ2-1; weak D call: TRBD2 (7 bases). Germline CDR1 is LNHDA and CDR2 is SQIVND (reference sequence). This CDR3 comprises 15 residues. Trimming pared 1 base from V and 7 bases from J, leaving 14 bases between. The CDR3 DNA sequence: TGTGCCAGTAGTATAGGGAGGGGGGGCGGTAATGAGCAGTTCTTC. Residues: CASSIGRGGGNEQFF. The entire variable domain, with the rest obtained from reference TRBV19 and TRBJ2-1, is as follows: DGGITQSPKYLFRKEGQNVTLSCEQNLNHDAMYWYRQDPGQGLRLIYYSQIVNDFQKGDIAEGYSVSREKKESFPLTVTSAQKNPTAFYLCASSIGRGGGNEQFFGPGTRLTVL.

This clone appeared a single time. CDR3 sequence: CASSQGAYRATGELFF. DNA for the CDR3: TGTGCCAGCAGCCAAGGCGCTTACCGGGCTACCGGGGAGCTGTTTTTT. This rearrangement joins TRBV14 to TRBJ2-2; D uncertain. The CDR3 loop spans 16 amino acids. Germline CDR1 and CDR2: SGHDN and FVKESK. V was clipped by 1 base and J by 5 bases, with 14 bases between them. The full variable domain, in which reference TRBV14 and TRBJ2-2 provide the parts outside the CDR3, is EAGVTQFPSHSVIEKGQTVTLRCDPISGHDNLYWYRRVMGKEIKFLLHFVKESKQDESGMPNNRFLAERTGGTYSTLKVQPAELEDSGVYFCASSQGAYRATGELFFGEGSRLTVL.

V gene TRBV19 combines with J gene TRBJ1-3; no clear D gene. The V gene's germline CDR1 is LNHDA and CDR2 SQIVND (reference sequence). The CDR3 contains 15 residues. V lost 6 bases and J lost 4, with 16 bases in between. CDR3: CASSSGATGGNTIYF. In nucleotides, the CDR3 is TGTGCCAGTAGCTCCGGAGCGACCGGGGGAAACACCATATATTTT.

DNA for the CDR3: TGTGCCAGCAGCACACTAGCGGGTTCTTACGAGCAGTACTTC. It translates to CASSTLAGSYEQYF. The J gene is TRBJ2-7, the V gene TRBV11-2; 9 bases agree with TRBD2. The CDR3 is 14 amino acids. Germline V gene lookup returns CDR1 SGHAT and CDR2 FQNNGV. The V gene end was trimmed by 5 bases and the J gene end by 4 bases; junction bases not matched to a gene: 6.

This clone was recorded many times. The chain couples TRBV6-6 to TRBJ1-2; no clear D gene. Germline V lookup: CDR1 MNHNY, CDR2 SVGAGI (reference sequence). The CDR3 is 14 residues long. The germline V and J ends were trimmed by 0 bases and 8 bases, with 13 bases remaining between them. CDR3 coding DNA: TGTGCCAGCAGTTACTCGTCTGGATTTGGCGGCTACACCTTC. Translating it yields CASSYSSGFGGYTF.

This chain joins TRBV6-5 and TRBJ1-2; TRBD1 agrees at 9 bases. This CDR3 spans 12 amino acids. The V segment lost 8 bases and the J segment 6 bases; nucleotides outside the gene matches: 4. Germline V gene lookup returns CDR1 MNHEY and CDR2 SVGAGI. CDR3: CASGGQGHGYTF. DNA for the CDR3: TGTGCCAGCGGGGGACAGGGCCATGGCTACACCTTC.

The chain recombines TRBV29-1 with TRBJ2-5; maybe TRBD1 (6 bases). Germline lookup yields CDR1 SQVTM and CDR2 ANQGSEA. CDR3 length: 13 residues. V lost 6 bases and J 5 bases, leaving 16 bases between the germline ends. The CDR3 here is CSVSWQGRETQYF. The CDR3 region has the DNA TGCAGCGTCTCCTGGCAGGGGCGGGAGACCCAGTACTTC.

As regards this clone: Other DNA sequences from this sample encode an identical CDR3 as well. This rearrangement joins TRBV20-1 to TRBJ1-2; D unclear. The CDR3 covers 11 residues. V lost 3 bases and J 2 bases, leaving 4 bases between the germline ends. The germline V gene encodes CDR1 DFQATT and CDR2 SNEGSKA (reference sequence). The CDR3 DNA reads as TGCAGTGCTAGGGACAACTATGGCTACACCTTC. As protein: CSARDNYGYTF.

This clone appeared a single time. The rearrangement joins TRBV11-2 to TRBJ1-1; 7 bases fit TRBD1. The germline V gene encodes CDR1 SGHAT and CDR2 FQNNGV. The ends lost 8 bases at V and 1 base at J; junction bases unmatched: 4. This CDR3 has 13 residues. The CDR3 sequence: CASFQGGNTEAFF. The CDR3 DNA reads TGTGCCAGCTTCCAGGGGGGGAACACTGAAGCTTTCTTT.

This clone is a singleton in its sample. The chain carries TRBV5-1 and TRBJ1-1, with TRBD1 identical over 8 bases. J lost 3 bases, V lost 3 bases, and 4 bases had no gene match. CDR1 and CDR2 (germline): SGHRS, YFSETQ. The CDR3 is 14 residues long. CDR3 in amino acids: CASSSQGGHTEAFF. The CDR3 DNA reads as TGCGCCAGCAGCTCACAGGGGGGGCACACTGAAGCTTTCTTT. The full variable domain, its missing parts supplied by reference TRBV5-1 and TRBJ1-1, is KAGVTQTPRYLIKTRGQQVTLSCSPISGHRSVSWYQQTPGQGLQFLFEYFSETQRNKGNFPGRFSGRQFSNSRSEMNVSTLELGDSALYLCASSSQGGHTEAFFGQGTRLTVV.

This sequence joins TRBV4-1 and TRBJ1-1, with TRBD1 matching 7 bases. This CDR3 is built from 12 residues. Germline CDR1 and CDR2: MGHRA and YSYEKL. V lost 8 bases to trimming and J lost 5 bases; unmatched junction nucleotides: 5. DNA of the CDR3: TGCGCCAGCCGACAGGGTCGGACTGAAGCTTTCTTT. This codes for CASRQGRTEAFF.

The CDR3 spells CASSVDGRGRSSGANVLTF. CDR3 bases: TGTGCCAGCAGCGTAGATGGCAGGGGGCGTTCTTCTGGGGCCAACGTCCTGACTTTC. This chain links TRBV9 with TRBJ2-6; 8 nucleotides align to TRBD1. J lost 1 base, V lost 0 bases, and 9 bases had no gene match. The CDR3 has 19 residues. From germline, CDR1 is SGDLS and CDR2 YYNGEE.